This T cell receptor beta chain was recorded in a study of T cells in Graves' hyperthyroidism and ophthalmopathy. There were TCR beta CDR3 regions amplified from RNA transcripts. TCR CDR3 regions were first amplified by RT-PCR with HTBI primers. Via MiXCR, TCRdb re-called the multiplex PCR reads, giving one row per CDR3 protein. The sample records a few hundred thousand distinct CDR3 sequences, 15% to 19% being singletons. This clonotype was observed many times. This CDR3 comprises 14 residues. Germline V gene sequence: CDR1 SQVTM, CDR2 ANQGSEA. V was clipped by 5 bases and J by 3 bases; unmatched bases: 7.

This chain links TRBV29-1 with TRBJ2-3; 8 positions match TRBD2. The sample comprised blood. The TCR comes from a woman aged 18-35 years with Graves' hyperthyroidism that later progressed to Graves' ophthalmopathy. The CDR3 DNA follows: TGCAGCGTTAAGAGGACTAGCCCTACAGATACGCAGTATTTT. Amino acids: CSVKRTSPTDTQYF.